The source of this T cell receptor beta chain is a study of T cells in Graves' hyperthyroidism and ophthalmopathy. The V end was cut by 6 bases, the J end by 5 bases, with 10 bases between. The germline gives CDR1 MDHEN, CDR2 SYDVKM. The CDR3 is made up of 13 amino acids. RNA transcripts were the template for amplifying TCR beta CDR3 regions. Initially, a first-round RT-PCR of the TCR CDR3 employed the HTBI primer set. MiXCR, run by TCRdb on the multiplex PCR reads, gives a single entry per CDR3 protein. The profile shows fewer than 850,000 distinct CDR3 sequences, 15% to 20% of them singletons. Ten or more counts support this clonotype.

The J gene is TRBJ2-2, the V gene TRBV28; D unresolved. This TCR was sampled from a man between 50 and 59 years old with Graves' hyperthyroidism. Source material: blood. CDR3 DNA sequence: TGTGCCAGCAGCCATTTTGGGACCGGGGAGCTGTTTTTT. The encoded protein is CASSHFGTGELFF.